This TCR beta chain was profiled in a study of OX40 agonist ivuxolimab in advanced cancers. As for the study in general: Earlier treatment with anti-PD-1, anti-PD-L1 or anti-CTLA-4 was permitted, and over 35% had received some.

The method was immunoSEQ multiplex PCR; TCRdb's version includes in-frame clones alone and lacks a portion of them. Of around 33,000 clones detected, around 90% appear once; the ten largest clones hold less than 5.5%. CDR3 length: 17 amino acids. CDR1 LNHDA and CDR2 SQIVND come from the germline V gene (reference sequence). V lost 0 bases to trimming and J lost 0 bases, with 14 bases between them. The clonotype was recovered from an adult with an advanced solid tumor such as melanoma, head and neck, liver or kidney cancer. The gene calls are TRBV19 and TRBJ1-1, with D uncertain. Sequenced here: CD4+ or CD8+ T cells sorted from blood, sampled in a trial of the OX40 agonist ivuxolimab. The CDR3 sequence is CASSIDLGRDMNTEAFF. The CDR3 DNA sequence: TGTGCCAGTAGTATAGATCTTGGCAGAGACATGAACACTGAAGCTTTCTTT.